The clone carrying this T cell receptor (beta chain) was seen more than once but under ten times. This specimen comes from a study of blood T cell repertoires in COVID-19. Turning to the study itself: Collection of acute and convalescent COVID-19 samples took place in the United States, Italy and Spain. Sources were T cells, B-cell-depleted T cells, or PBMCs; the material itself was cDNA or gDNA.

The authors' processing: Estimates of nucleated cell counts were drawn from the amplification of reference gene primers. Profiling relied on immunoSEQ multiplex PCR, and the TCRdb table lists in-frame clones only, not all of them. Clone size and V and J calls were adopted from that table, with D and trimming inferred from the DNA. Among about 260,000 clones listed, over 75% were seen once. The sequencing sample was made of peripheral blood. This sequence was found in a human donor in a cohort sampled during active COVID-19.

CDR3 sequence (DNA): TGTGCCAGCAGCCAAGCTGTGGCACGGGGTCTGACTGAAGCTTTCTTT. Translating gives CASSQAVARGLTEAFF. The V and J genes are TRBV4-2 and TRBJ1-1; D call uncertain. Germline assignment: CDR1 LGHNA and CDR2 YNFKEQ. Trimming took 1 base from V and 5 from J, leaving 17 bases between them. The CDR3 spans 16 residues.